There are a few counts of the clone carrying this TCR beta chain. Its matching antigen is unknown. This sample is part of a study of T cell repertoires in cytomegalovirus infection. This CDR3 is built from 13 residues. Germline values: CDR1 SGHTA, CDR2 FQGTGA. Between the trimmed V and J ends, which lost 4 bases and 5 bases, there was a span of 12 bases. Each CDR3 protein gets one entry after TCRdb re-called the reads with MiXCR. The sample shows roughly 160,000 distinct CDR3 sequences, less than 25% of them seen only once. The sample in question was CD8+ T cells from cultured PBMCs, obtained from culture after CMV antigen stimulation. The chain employs TRBV7-3 and TRBJ2-7, with a weak D call TRBD2 (6 bases). The sequence was obtained from a human donor in good health (CMV status not recorded). Some clones in this sample may be carry-over from other donors' samples. The CDR3 DNA is TGTGCCAGCAGCTCCCTAGGGGAGGACGAGCAGTACTTC. Translation gives CASSSLGEDEQYF.